This entry features one T cell receptor (beta chain) sequence. As yet, its antigen is unknown. The data belong to a study of T cells expressing NK-cell markers. Study summary: The eight sequenced donors comprised seven who were HCMV-seropositive and one who was seronegative.

Study-wide results and caveats: These clonotypes, the leaders elsewhere, also led the CD3+CD56-NKG2C+ fraction in a handful of donors.

TCRdb re-called the 5' RACE reads; one entry per CDR3 protein, DNA not given. The sample table includes about 260,000 distinct CDR3 sequences. The V gene's germline CDR1 is SGHAT and CDR2 FQNNGV. The CDR3 contains 15 residues. The sequence derives from a man between 18 and 29 years old in good health. The sequencing sample was made of blood T cells: a sorted CD56 or NKG2C T cell subset, CD4+ or CD8+ T cells, or bulk PBMC T cells (not recorded which). The chain carries TRBV11-2 and TRBJ2-1; TCRdb indicates TRBD1, and absent DNA this call remains unverified. CDR3: CASSLDTRSLNEQFF.